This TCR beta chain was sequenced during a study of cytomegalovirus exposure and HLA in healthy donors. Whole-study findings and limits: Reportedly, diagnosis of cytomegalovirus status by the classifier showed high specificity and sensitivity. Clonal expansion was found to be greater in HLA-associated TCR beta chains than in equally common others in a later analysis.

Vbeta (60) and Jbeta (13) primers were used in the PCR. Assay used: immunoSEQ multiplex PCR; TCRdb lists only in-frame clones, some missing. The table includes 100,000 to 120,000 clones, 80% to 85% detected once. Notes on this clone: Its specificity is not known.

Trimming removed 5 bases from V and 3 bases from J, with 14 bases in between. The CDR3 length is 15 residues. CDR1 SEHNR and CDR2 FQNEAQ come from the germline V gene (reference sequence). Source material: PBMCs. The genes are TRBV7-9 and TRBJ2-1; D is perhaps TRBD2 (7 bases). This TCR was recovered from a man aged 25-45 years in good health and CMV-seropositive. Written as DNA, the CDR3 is TGTGCCAGCAGCCCGACCGGGGGGCTCTACAATGAGCAGTTCTTC. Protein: CASSPTGGLYNEQFF.